This TCR beta chain was recorded in a study of blood T cells in healthy people across ages. Findings of the study overall: Aged donors had fewer naive CD4+ cells and lower diversity than long-lived donors. With donor CMV status unknown, expanded clonotype changes were possibly confounded.

Through a sample-barcoded 5' primer and a J-beta primer mix, a second PCR was run for about 7 to 12 cycles. MiXCR, run by TCRdb on the 5' RACE reads, gives a single entry per CDR3 protein. The sample has some 640,000 distinct CDR3 sequences; around 31% are singletons. Germline values: CDR1 SGHVS, CDR2 FQNEAQ. The CDR3 sequence is 16 residues long. The ends were cut back, 1 base at V and 2 bases at J, with 15 bases in the middle. In this sample, this clonotype turned up many times. Its target is unknown. The chain links TRBV7-8 to TRBJ2-7, with D perhaps assigned TRBD1 or TRBD2 (5 bases each). Material: blood. The receptor comes from a woman older than 75 in good health. CDR3 nucleotide sequence: TGTGCCAGCAGCTTAGAAATGACAGCGGTCACCTACGAGCAGTACTTC. Translated: CASSLEMTAVTYEQYF.